Here is one T cell receptor (beta chain) with its context. This record belongs to a study of radiation and T cells in renal cell carcinoma. Data came from immunoSEQ multiplex PCR; TCRdb stores just in-frame clones and leaves some out. The table shows 90,000 to 95,000 clones, with 82% occurring only once. Germline lookup yields CDR1 SNHLY and CDR2 FYNNEI. V dropped 6 bases and J dropped 0 bases, with 12 bases sitting between them. The CDR3 runs to 15 residues. Time point denoted: baseline pretreatment blood. The treatment denotes: 15 Gy SBRT to primary tumor, nephrectomy 4 weeks later. Source: blood, taken from a patient whose treatment included radiotherapy and nephrectomy. The rearrangement uses TRBV2 and TRBJ1-3, with D tentatively TRBD1 (6 bases). This clonotype was sampled from a man aged 60-69 years with renal cell carcinoma. The CDR3 protein is CASSLDRSSGNTIYF. The CDR3 DNA reads as TGTGCCAGCAGCTTAGACAGGTCCTCTGGAAACACCATATATTTT.